One and the same sample provided the 21 T cell receptor beta chains below, sequenced in a study of response to subunit inactivated influenza vaccine. TCRdb independently ran MiXCR on the RT-PCR reads; one entry per CDR3 protein. The profile shows under 800,000 distinct CDR3 sequences, approximately 15% of them singletons. The input for sequencing was PBMCs from blood, taken 14 to 15 days before vaccination. The receptors come from a man aged 45-60 years who received an inactivated influenza vaccine.

Concerning this clonotype: Mismatch with germline at one junction end may stem from a read error. V usage is TRBV5-1 and J usage is TRBJ2-1; possible D gene TRBD1, 5 bases. Per germline, CDR1 SGHRS and CDR2 YFSETQ. This CDR3 has 15 amino acids. The CDR3 loop reads CAGSLVAGFLNEQFF. The CDR3 DNA sequence: TGCGCCGGCAGCTTGGTAGCAGGGTTTTTAAATGAGCAGTTCTTC.

The sample holds a few counts of this clonotype. The J gene is TRBJ1-1, the V gene TRBV5-1; no definite D call. V lost 5 bases and J 1 base, leaving 9 bases between the germline ends. The length of the CDR3 is 13 residues. Germline values: CDR1 SGHRS, CDR2 YFSETQ. CDR3 DNA sequence: TGCGCCAGCAGACCCGAGAAGAACACTGAAGCTTTCTTT. Protein sequence: CASRPEKNTEAFF.

The chain uses TRBV6-5 and TRBJ2-7; D remains ambiguous. V was clipped by 0 bases and J by 0 bases, with 6 bases between them. This CDR3 has 14 amino acids. Germline CDR1 reads MNHEY; CDR2 reads SVGAGI. CDR3 DNA: TGTGCCAGCAGTTACTCGCCAAACTCCTACGAGCAGTACTTC. Encoded protein: CASSYSPNSYEQYF.

The V call is TRBV11-2, the J call TRBJ2-5, with D perhaps TRBD2 (6 bases). CDR3 length: 16 amino acids. V was cut by 1 base and J by 4 bases, with 16 bases left in between. Germline V lookup: CDR1 SGHAT, CDR2 FQNNGV. This CDR3 reads CASSLGVQQGGETQYF. In DNA, the CDR3 is TGTGCCAGCAGCTTAGGGGTCCAGCAGGGAGGAGAGACCCAGTACTTC.

V gene TRBV4-2 combines with J gene TRBJ2-7, with D possibly being TRBD2 (6 bases). V gave up 3 bases and J gave up 3 bases, with 15 bases separating them. This CDR3 contains 15 residues. The V gene's germline CDR1 is LGHNA and CDR2 YNFKEQ. The chain's CDR3 is CASSQRRDAGYEQYF. The CDR3 coding sequence is TGTGCCAGCAGCCAGAGGCGGGACGCTGGCTACGAGCAGTACTTC.

This clonotype was counted ten times or more. This chain uses TRBV5-1 with TRBJ2-5; weak D call: TRBD1 (6 bases). This CDR3 contains 12 residues. Germline CDR1 and CDR2: SGHRS and YFSETQ. V gave up 5 bases and J gave up 3 bases, with 8 bases separating them. CDR3 nucleotide sequence: TGCGCCAGCAGGGCAGGGGAAGAGACCCAGTACTTC. Protein product: CASRAGEETQYF. The whole variable domain, filled in from reference TRBV5-1 and TRBJ2-5, reads KAGVTQTPRYLIKTRGQQVTLSCSPISGHRSVSWYQQTPGQGLQFLFEYFSETQRNKGNFPGRFSGRQFSNSRSEMNVSTLELGDSALYLCASRAGEETQYFGPGTRLLVL.

This chain connects TRBV20-1 to TRBJ2-5; TRBD2 aligns across 9 bases. V lost 5 bases, J lost 4 bases, and 2 bases stayed unmatched. Germline CDR1 DFQATT, CDR2 SNEGSKA (reference sequence). CDR3 size: 12 residues. The CDR3 region is CSAVSGRETQYF. In nucleotides, the CDR3 is TGCAGTGCTGTTAGCGGGAGAGAGACCCAGTACTTC.

This clonotype was counted between two and nine times. This chain links TRBV6-1 with TRBJ2-4; possible D gene TRBD1, 7 bases. The CDR3 length is 14 residues. Germline V gives CDR1 MNHNS, CDR2 SASEGT. Trimming pared 7 bases from V and 9 bases from J, leaving 19 bases between. CDR3 sequence (DNA): TGTGCCAGCACCTCCAGGGGGGTGACGGGCATTCAGTACTTC. Translated, it gives CASTSRGVTGIQYF.

This clonotype came up a few times. The CDR3 region has the DNA TGTGCCAGCAGCCCCCTAGCGGGGAGTGTTGAGGAGACCCAGTACTTC. Translated, it gives CASSPLAGSVEETQYF. The V gene is TRBV6-1, the J gene TRBJ2-5; 9 nucleotides match TRBD2. Germline CDR1 is MNHNS and CDR2 is SASEGT. The CDR3 length is 16 residues. Trimming removed 6 bases from V and 5 bases from J; junction bases left unmatched: 13.

The rearrangement uses TRBV5-1 and TRBJ2-5; no firm D call. Trimming stripped 4 bases from V and 4 bases from J, with 11 bases between. CDR1 and CDR2 from the germline V gene are SGHRS and YFSETQ. The CDR3 is made up of 13 amino acids. The CDR3 nucleotides are TGCGCCAGCAGCCTGAAGGTGGGAGAGACCCAGTACTTC. Encoded protein: CASSLKVGETQYF.

This clonotype was recorded many times. The chain employs TRBV7-9 and TRBJ2-7; 10 bases match TRBD1. Germline values: CDR1 SEHNR, CDR2 FQNEAQ (reference sequence). The CDR3 covers 14 residues. Trimming at V came to 4 bases and at J to 5 bases, leaving 5 bases not matched to a gene. The CDR3 spells CASSSDRGSDEQYF. CDR3 DNA sequence: TGTGCCAGCAGCTCGGACAGGGGGAGCGACGAGCAGTACTTC.

This chain joins TRBV6-5 and TRBJ2-7, with TRBD2 as a possible D gene (5 bases). Looked up from germline, CDR1 is MNHEY and CDR2 is SVGAGI. V was clipped by 0 bases and J by 2 bases, with 17 bases between them. This CDR3 has 17 residues. CDR3 sequence: CASSYSPVAGFPYEQYF. The CDR3 bases are TGTGCCAGCAGTTACTCCCCAGTGGCGGGCTTTCCCTACGAGCAGTACTTC.

This chain joins TRBV6-6 and TRBJ2-1; 8 bases are a match to TRBD2. The CDR3 extends over 13 amino acids. The junction had 8 bases not matched to a gene; V was cut back by 8 bases and J by 8 bases. Germline CDR1 reads MNHNY; CDR2 reads SVGAGI (reference sequence). CDR3 residues: CASFERGNHEQFF. The CDR3 DNA is TGTGCCAGCTTCGAGCGGGGGAACCATGAGCAGTTCTTC.

The chain combines TRBV2 with TRBJ1-3; D perhaps matches TRBD1 (6 bases). The ends were cut back, 5 bases at V and 4 bases at J, with 15 bases in the middle. In germline, CDR1 is SNHLY, CDR2 FYNNEI. This CDR3 spans 15 amino acids. In nucleotides, the CDR3 is TGTGCCAGCAGTTCCGGACAGCACCGAGGAAACACCATATATTTT. Amino acids: CASSSGQHRGNTIYF.

This clonotype showed up many times. The rearrangement uses TRBV5-1 and TRBJ2-1, with 9 bases lining up with TRBD1. Germline V lookup: CDR1 SGHRS, CDR2 YFSETQ. The V segment lost 5 bases and the J segment 4 bases; nucleotides outside the gene matches: 7. CDR3 length: 15 residues. The CDR3 sequence: CASSLGQGTYNEQFF. DNA for the CDR3: TGCGCCAGCAGTCTCGGACAGGGGACTTACAATGAGCAGTTCTTC.

The table lists this clonotype with a few counts. The CDR3 reads CASSLGVRGIDITEAFF. The CDR3, as DNA: TGTGCCAGCAGCTTAGGAGTTAGGGGGATTGATATCACTGAAGCTTTCTTT. This rearrangement joins TRBV7-9 to TRBJ1-1; D perhaps matches TRBD1 (6 bases). The germline V and J ends were trimmed by 1 base and 4 bases, with 19 bases remaining between them. Germline V gene sequence: CDR1 SEHNR, CDR2 FQNEAQ (reference sequence). This CDR3 has 17 amino acids.

Only a few counts were recorded for this clonotype. The chain combines TRBV7-2 with TRBJ2-2, with TRBD1 as a possible D gene (6 bases). Germline V lookup: CDR1 SGHTA, CDR2 FQGNSA. This CDR3 region has 15 residues. Between the trimmed V and J ends, which lost 3 bases and 4 bases, there was a span of 12 bases. CDR3 sequence reads: CASSFRGLGTGELFF. The CDR3 nucleotides are TGTGCCAGCAGCTTCAGGGGATTGGGCACCGGGGAGCTGTTTTTT.

The chain has TRBV27 and TRBJ2-3; TRBD2 aligns across 11 bases. Trimming took 6 bases from V and 6 from J; bases not matched to a gene: 8. Looked up from germline, CDR1 is MNHEY and CDR2 is SMNVEV (reference sequence). The CDR3 length is 15 residues. Written as DNA, the CDR3 is TGTGCCAGCAGAAAACTAGCGGGGGTTCGCGATACGCAGTATTTT. Protein: CASRKLAGVRDTQYF.

This clonotype was seen at least ten times. The chain recombines TRBV6-1 with TRBJ2-7, with 10 positions matching TRBD1. CDR1 is MNHNS and CDR2 is SASEGT in the germline V gene. Losses at the gene ends were 4 bases for V and 0 bases for J; bases not matched to a gene: 6. CDR3 size: 16 residues. The CDR3 sequence is CASSASDRGSSYEQYF. The CDR3 DNA reads as TGTGCCAGCAGTGCCTCGGACAGGGGGAGCTCCTACGAGCAGTACTTC.

This clonotype was seen more than once but under ten times. This chain links TRBV12-3 or TRBV12-4 with TRBJ2-1, with D possibly being TRBD1 or TRBD2 (5 bases each). This CDR3 region has 14 residues. The V end lost 6 bases, the J end lost 0 bases, and 9 bases lay between the germline ends. The CDR3 DNA is TGTGCCAGCAGGGAGGACACCTCCTACAATGAGCAGTTCTTC. Protein product: CASREDTSYNEQFF.

The sample holds a few counts of this clonotype. CDR3 sequence (DNA): TGTGCCACCCACGGGGGCCCTGGGGCCAACGTCCTGACTTTC. Protein: CATHGGPGANVLTF. The J gene is TRBJ2-6, the V gene TRBV12-3 or TRBV12-4, with D perhaps assigned TRBD1 or TRBD2 (6 bases each). Trimming shortened V by 10 bases and J by 2 bases, and 12 bases separated the two germline ends. This CDR3 spans 14 amino acids.